The entry below describes one T cell receptor beta chain. The antigen remains undetermined. TCR beta was sequenced from blood CD8+ and CD4+ T cells. TEMRA cells were FACS-enriched and CD8+ and CD4+ T cells negatively isolated. Roughly 0.45 to 1 ug RNA was reverse transcribed with random hexamers. TCRdb re-called the immunoSEQ multiplex PCR reads with MiXCR, one entry per CDR3 protein. The sample includes 150,000 to 160,000 distinct CDR3 sequences, 85% to 95% of them seen just once. This entry comes from a study of CD8 T cells in Susac syndrome. Turning to the study itself: When blood was drawn, patients with Susac syndrome were on intravenous immunoglobulin alone, on corticosteroids, or therapy-naive. Study outcomes and limitations: The CD4+ T cell repertoires in Susac syndrome did not show any clonal expansion.

The sequence was obtained from a human donor with Susac syndrome. The specimen was CD4+ T cells from PBMCs.

CDR3 sequence reads: CASSLNRDRLYGYTF. In DNA, the CDR3 is TGTGCCAGCAGTCTAAACCGGGACAGACTCTATGGCTACACCTTC. This chain connects TRBV12-3 or TRBV12-4 to TRBJ1-2; 7 bases match TRBD1. V shed 5 bases and J 4 bases; nucleotides not matched to a gene: 10. The CDR3 sequence is 15 residues long.